These 18 T cell receptor beta chains share one sample of origin, sequenced in a study of lymphopenia after photon versus proton radiotherapy. TCRdb's table, derived via immunoSEQ multiplex PCR, lists solely in-frame clones and lacks some. This table holds 150,000 to 200,000 clones, 70% to 90% found once. The sequences come from peripheral blood, collected from a patient treated with photon-based radiotherapy. The source is a man aged 45-65 years with gastric cancer.

This clone was observed a few times. This sequence joins TRBV6-1 and TRBJ2-3; 12 nucleotides align to TRBD2. Trimming cost V 4 bases and J 8 bases; bases outside gene matches: 10. CDR1 is MNHNS and CDR2 is SASEGT in the germline V gene. The CDR3 has 16 amino acids. DNA of the CDR3: TGTGCCAGCAGTGGCCCCGAGACTAGCGGGAGTGCTACGCAGTATTTT. Translated: CASSGPETSGSATQYF.

V and J are TRBV2 and TRBJ1-1; a possible D gene is TRBD1 (5 bases). Germline V CDR1 and CDR2: SNHLY, FYNNEI. V dropped 6 bases and J dropped 7 bases, with 12 bases sitting between them. The CDR3 is 12 residues long. Written as DNA, the CDR3 is TGTGCCAGCAGACCAGGGATCGGTGAAGCTTTCTTT. It yields the protein CASRPGIGEAFF.

CDR3 sequence reads: CASSPRASGTHNEQFF. The CDR3, as DNA: TGTGCCAGCTCACCACGGGCTAGCGGGACCCACAATGAGCAGTTCTTC. The chain combines TRBV18 with TRBJ2-1; 9 bases agree with TRBD2. J lost 5 bases, V lost 1 base, and 6 bases had no gene match. The CDR3 consists of 16 residues. CDR1 is KGHSH and CDR2 is LQKENI in the germline V gene. Combining the CDR3 with reference TRBV18 and TRBJ2-1 gives the whole variable domain NAGVMQNPRHLVRRRGQEARLRCSPMKGHSHVYWYRQLPEEGLKFMVYLQKENIIDESGMPKERFSAEFPKEGPSILRIQQVVRGDSAAYFCASSPRASGTHNEQFFGPGTRLTVL.

J is TRBJ2-3 and V is TRBV5-1, with 9 bases matching TRBD1. Trimming at V came to 3 bases and at J to 4 bases, leaving 3 bases not matched to a gene. CDR1 is SGHRS, CDR2 YFSETQ, per germline. The CDR3 contains 14 residues. Written as DNA, the CDR3 is TGCGCCAGCAGCTCGACAGGGGGAGCAGATACGCAGTATTTT. Translated, it gives CASSSTGGADTQYF.

V is TRBV30 and J is TRBJ2-1; D could derive from TRBD1 or TRBD2 (7 bases each). Germline V CDR1 and CDR2: GTSNPN, SVGIG (reference sequence). CDR3 size: 20 residues. Trimming shortened V by 2 bases and J by 4 bases, and 30 bases separated the two germline ends. The CDR3 nucleotides are TGTGCCTGGAGTACCCTTTGGGAAAGAAAAGGGGGCGGGAGTTACAATGAGCAGTTCTTC. Translation gives CAWSTLWERKGGGSYNEQFF.

The chain carries TRBV25-1 and TRBJ2-3, with 8 bases aligning to TRBD1. The length of the CDR3 is 18 residues. Losses at the gene ends were 0 bases for V and 5 bases for J; bases not matched to a gene: 13. Germline V gene data show CDR1 as MGHDK and CDR2 as SYGVNS. CDR3 sequence reads: CASSEYRGGQGARDTQYF. Here the CDR3 DNA reads TGTGCCAGCAGTGAATATAGAGGCGGCCAGGGGGCGAGAGATACGCAGTATTTT.

V gene TRBV5-1 combines with J gene TRBJ2-2; TRBD2 matches at 9 bases. V shed 3 bases and J 7 bases; nucleotides not matched to a gene: 16. CDR3 length: 18 amino acids. CDR1 and CDR2 (germline): SGHRS, YFSETQ. This CDR3 reads CASSSPKAGGQWGGELFF. Here the CDR3 DNA reads TGCGCCAGCAGCTCCCCAAAAGCGGGAGGCCAATGGGGCGGGGAGCTGTTTTTT.

In the case of this clone: This sample includes further DNA sequences coding for the same CDR3. This chain connects TRBV28 to TRBJ2-7; no clear D gene. V was shortened by 2 bases and J by 3 bases, with 2 bases between the two germline ends. This CDR3 contains 11 residues. The V gene's germline CDR1 is MDHEN and CDR2 SYDVKM. The DNA for the CDR3 is TGTGCCAGCAGTTTAAACTACGAGCAGTACTTC. Translated: CASSLNYEQYF.

This clone occurred once. V usage is TRBV7-2 and J usage is TRBJ2-3; D not certain. Trimming stripped 4 bases from V and 10 bases from J, with 9 bases between. This CDR3 is 11 amino acids long. Per the germline V gene, CDR1 is SGHTA and CDR2 is FQGNSA. This chain's CDR3 is CASSSGPAQYF. For the CDR3, the DNA is TGTGCCAGCAGCTCCGGTCCAGCGCAGTATTTT.

The V and J genes are TRBV25-1 and TRBJ2-5, with 15 bases that match TRBD2. Germline V gene lookup returns CDR1 MGHDK and CDR2 SYGVNS. Losses at the gene ends were 4 bases for V and 6 bases for J; bases not matched to a gene: 3. This CDR3 is 15 amino acids long. The CDR3 reads CASSGGLAGGQTQYF. As DNA, the CDR3 is TGTGCCAGCAGTGGGGGACTAGCGGGAGGACAGACCCAGTACTTC.

The V gene is TRBV4-1, the J gene TRBJ1-4, with D hard to call. The CDR3 sequence is 15 residues long. V lost 0 bases to trimming and J lost 5 bases, with 10 bases between them. Germline loops: CDR1 MGHRA, CDR2 YSYEKL. The DNA of the CDR3 is TGCGCCAGCAGCCAAGAGGTCACGGGAAATGAAAAACTGTTTTTT. This translates into CASSQEVTGNEKLFF.

The genes are TRBV5-1 and TRBJ2-2; 9 bases line up with TRBD1. The germline V gene has CDR1 SGHRS and CDR2 YFSETQ. The CDR3 has 15 residues. V shed 4 bases, J shed 5 bases, and the junction held 6 bases outside the gene matches. The CDR3 reads CASSRAGTGTGELFF. The CDR3 DNA reads TGCGCCAGCAGCCGAGCCGGGACAGGGACCGGGGAGCTGTTTTTT.

This chain connects TRBV5-6 to TRBJ2-7, with D unresolved. Trimming took 0 bases from V and 0 from J, leaving 7 bases between them. Germline CDR1 SGHDT, CDR2 YYEEEE. CDR3 length: 14 residues. Written as DNA, the CDR3 is TGTGCCAGCAGCTTGGGAACCTTCTCCTACGAGCAGTACTTC. It codes for CASSLGTFSYEQYF.

The chain carries TRBV5-1 and TRBJ2-1, with a possible D match to TRBD2 (5 bases). This CDR3 is 15 amino acids long. V was trimmed by 3 bases and J by 1 base, leaving 11 bases between them. The germline CDR1 and CDR2 sequences are SGHRS and YFSETQ. This chain's CDR3 is CASSSELGSYNEQFF. The CDR3 nucleotides read TGCGCCAGCAGCTCCGAACTAGGTTCCTACAATGAGCAGTTCTTC.

Remarks on this clone: Other DNA sequences from this sample encode an identical CDR3 as well. The J gene is TRBJ2-3, the V gene TRBV18, with D unresolved. V lost 2 bases, J lost 3 bases, and 9 bases lay in between. Germline CDR1 reads KGHSH; CDR2 reads LQKENI. The CDR3 spans 14 residues. The DNA of the CDR3 is TGTGCCAGCTCACCAAAGGGTAGGACAGATACGCAGTATTTT. Encoded protein: CASSPKGRTDTQYF. The full variable domain, its missing parts supplied by reference TRBV18 and TRBJ2-3, is NAGVMQNPRHLVRRRGQEARLRCSPMKGHSHVYWYRQLPEEGLKFMVYLQKENIIDESGMPKERFSAEFPKEGPSILRIQQVVRGDSAAYFCASSPKGRTDTQYFGPGTRLTVL.

This chain connects TRBV2 to TRBJ2-7; D gene uncertain. V lost 2 bases to trimming and J lost 2 bases, with 10 bases between them. This CDR3 is built from 14 residues. The germline CDR1 and CDR2 sequences are SNHLY and FYNNEI. The CDR3 DNA follows: TGTGCCAGCAGTGAACCGGCTGGTACCTACGAGCAGTACTTC. Translating it yields CASSEPAGTYEQYF.

On this clone itself: This same CDR3 is encoded by further DNA sequences in the sample. The chain uses TRBV19 and TRBJ1-5; the D gene is possibly TRBD1 (5 bases). Germline CDR1 reads LNHDA; CDR2 reads SQIVND (reference sequence). Between the trimmed V and J ends, which lost 1 base and 5 bases, there was a span of 6 bases. This CDR3 contains 13 residues. In DNA form, the CDR3 reads TGTGCCAGTAGTATAGGCAGGGATCAGCCCCAGCATTTT. It specifies CASSIGRDQPQHF.

The genes are TRBV7-3 and TRBJ2-1; 9 bases are shared with TRBD1. CDR1 is SGHTA and CDR2 is FQGTGA in the germline V gene. V lost 5 bases, J lost 8 bases, and 7 bases stayed unmatched. The CDR3 is 14 amino acids. CDR3 protein: CASSRGTGIHEQFF. CDR3 in DNA: TGTGCCAGCAGCCGTGGGACAGGGATCCATGAGCAGTTCTTC.